This is a list of T cell receptor beta chains from one sample in a study of CXCR3-negative and CXCR3-positive naive CD8 T cells. TCRdb re-called the 5' RACE reads and catalogs CDR3 proteins one per entry, DNA excluded. The listing contains 65,000 to 90,000 distinct CDR3 sequences. Sequenced material: naive CXCR3+ CD8+ T cells from blood. The receptor set was obtained from a human donor in good health. Some clones in this sample may be carry-over from other donors' samples. CDR3s include the opening cysteine and the closing phenylalanine or tryptophan.

V gene	J gene	CDR3 protein
TRBV25-1	TRBJ1-2	CASSPGAQGYTF
TRBV3-1	TRBJ1-1	CASSRDRDTVAFF
TRBV6-2/TRBV6-3	TRBJ2-1	CASSYSESGGARDDEQFF
TRBV6-5	TRBJ2-5	CASSYFQGEETQYF
TRBV7-2	TRBJ1-1	CASSLEERWRTEALF
TRBV28	TRBJ2-2	CASSLGRKPVELFF
TRBV7-9	TRBJ2-1	CASSATRLTGTSGVYNEQFF
TRBV4-3	TRBJ2-5	CASSHPGQEETQYF
TRBV27	TRBJ2-1	CASSLYRGNEQFF
TRBV5-1	TRBJ1-2	CASRTGTNYGYTF
TRBV27	TRBJ2-7	CASRLAGGSYEQYF
TRBV6-2/TRBV6-3	TRBJ1-2	CASSYSSSTGWVNYGYTF
TRBV29-1	TRBJ2-2	CSVDSGRGDTGELFF
TRBV29-1	TRBJ2-5	CSVVAQGVGETQYF
TRBV7-6	TRBJ2-3	CASSFPLAESDTQYF
TRBV29-1	TRBJ1-1	CSVEVPRENTEAFF
TRBV5-1	TRBJ2-5	CASSSGVVAGAETQYF
TRBV3-1	TRBJ2-5	CASSPLRVGAETQYF
TRBV5-1	TRBJ2-5	CASSYRTSGGQETQYF
TRBV7-2	TRBJ2-3	CASSLVGTPTDTQYF
TRBV7-8	TRBJ1-1	CASSSGTLDDEAFF
TRBV27	TRBJ2-7	CASSLSLANEQYF
TRBV28	TRBJ2-1	CASTPERSSYNEQFF
TRBV7-2	TRBJ2-7	CASSLAGQTYEQYF
TRBV5-5	TRBJ2-7	CASTPPPSLSYEQYF
TRBV7-2	TRBJ2-7	CASSGGWEQYF
TRBV6-2/TRBV6-3	TRBJ1-2	CASSYSLEDRTNYGYTF
TRBV20-1	TRBJ2-1	CSAAPWGAGSYNEQFF
TRBV15	TRBJ2-5	CATSARQGPQETQYF
TRBV25-1	TRBJ2-7	CASSEYFIGSVGEQYF
TRBV7-2	TRBJ2-1	CASSYSGTANEQFF
TRBV12-3/TRBV12-4	TRBJ2-1	CASSLSGSENEQFF
TRBV5-1	TRBJ2-1	CASSLRTGAYNEQFF
TRBV7-9	TRBJ2-7	CASSTISGRHSYEQYF
TRBV7-2	TRBJ2-5	CASSSDDSLQETQYF
TRBV28	TRBJ2-1	CASSFSESSYNEQFF
TRBV7-3	TRBJ2-1	CASSLSSSYNEQFF
TRBV6-2/TRBV6-3	TRBJ2-6	CASSVSGSGANVLTF
TRBV10-3	TRBJ2-1	CAIKGGGSSYNEQFF
TRBV24-1	TRBJ1-2	CATSGLDGYTF
TRBV6-6	TRBJ2-7	CASNSRGGPGEEQYF
TRBV19	TRBJ1-5	CASGGQGYDNQPQHF
TRBV20-1	TRBJ1-1	CSARQGLGTEAFF
TRBV27	TRBJ1-1	CASSLAGGLSTEAFF
TRBV7-2	TRBJ2-1	CATQPWASSSYNEQFF
TRBV19	TRBJ1-5	CASSIEDSDQPQHF
TRBV5-1	TRBJ2-2	CACSQVIGGSGELFF
TRBV5-1	TRBJ2-3	CASSLDGLAATSTDTLYF
TRBV28	TRBJ1-5	CASSSLIGTKETSDQPQHF
TRBV7-8	TRBJ1-1	CASSSLQGVTEAFF